This is a list of T cell receptor beta chains from one sample in a study of CD8 T cells in ankylosing spondylitis. TCRdb reprocessed the 5' RACE reads with MiXCR, giving one entry per CDR3 protein. The repertoire holds 390,000 or so distinct CDR3 sequences, with approximately 20% as singletons. Sequencing was performed on blood, either unsorted or a sorted T cell fraction (not recorded which). The receptor source for this set is a male donor with ankylosing spondylitis. The conserved cysteine and the conserved F or W are not part of the CDR3 here.

>TRBV12-3/TRBV12-4|TRBJ2-1
ASSFGGGGNEQF
>TRBV5-1|TRBJ2-7
ASSPGPGTYSYEQY
>TRBV20-1|TRBJ2-1
SARDLASGGSGQF
>TRBV7-9|TRBJ1-5
ASSTTGNNQPQH
>TRBV20-1|TRBJ2-2
SAWTGRGAGELF
>TRBV18|TRBJ2-2
ASSPQNTGELF
>TRBV10-3|TRBJ2-1
AIRLAGRSYNEQF
>TRBV12-3/TRBV12-4|TRBJ2-7
ASSLGGQEFAGRQY
>TRBV12-3/TRBV12-4|TRBJ1-2
ASSSDRVDGYT
>TRBV5-5|TRBJ1-5
ASSAGTLNQPQH
>TRBV7-2|TRBJ2-1
ASSLVLREQF
>TRBV2|TRBJ2-1
ASRRTGGAYNEQF
>TRBV28|TRBJ1-5
ASSRTRSQH
>TRBV12-3/TRBV12-4|TRBJ2-7
ASSSHRQGYEQY
>TRBV25-1|TRBJ2-2
ASSEGSRGTGELF
>TRBV12-3/TRBV12-4|TRBJ1-6
ASSLGGPGGAPLH
>TRBV24-1|TRBJ2-2
ATQARANTGELF
>TRBV20-1|TRBJ2-5
SARVLSSDQETQY
>TRBV9|TRBJ1-6
ASSVDPRNSPLH
>TRBV18|TRBJ1-3
ASSVDSGNTIY
>TRBV3-1|TRBJ2-4
ASSQDGLPQNIQY
>TRBV20-1|TRBJ2-7
SASGEAYEQY
>TRBV5-1|TRBJ2-7
ASSLDVGAAYEQY
>TRBV5-1|TRBJ2-5
ASSHGQEQETQY
>TRBV2|TRBJ2-7
ASTLTGSYEQY
>TRBV14|TRBJ1-6
ASSQEVRGGSPLH
>TRBV5-5|TRBJ2-2
ASSPGPEPGELF
>TRBV11-2|TRBJ1-2
ASSLEYHGYT
>TRBV6-2/TRBV6-3|TRBJ2-1
ASSSWSPSYNEQF
>TRBV12-3/TRBV12-4|TRBJ2-1
ASSFETGPYNEQF
>TRBV21-1|TRBJ2-4
ASSIPPGELRLAKNIQY
>TRBV4-3|TRBJ1-4
ASSQYTGQGDEKLF
>TRBV9|TRBJ2-3
ASSVVGLLTDTQY
>TRBV28|TRBJ1-1
ASSRLLGILMNTEAF
>TRBV20-1|TRBJ2-1
SAGPRDFWGNEQF
>TRBV7-9|TRBJ1-2
ASSLDRSNGYT
>TRBV12-3/TRBV12-4|TRBJ2-1
ASNPIGTISIYNEQF
>TRBV7-3|TRBJ2-1
ASSFRGSGYNEQF
>TRBV6-1|TRBJ2-1
ASSGSSGGYNEQF
>TRBV7-2|TRBJ2-4
ASSLPRATFENIQY
>TRBV20-1|TRBJ2-1
SAHLAPSYNEQF
>TRBV12-3/TRBV12-4|TRBJ1-5
ASSFAGPRFDQPQH
>TRBV28|TRBJ1-5
ASSLRSWPQH